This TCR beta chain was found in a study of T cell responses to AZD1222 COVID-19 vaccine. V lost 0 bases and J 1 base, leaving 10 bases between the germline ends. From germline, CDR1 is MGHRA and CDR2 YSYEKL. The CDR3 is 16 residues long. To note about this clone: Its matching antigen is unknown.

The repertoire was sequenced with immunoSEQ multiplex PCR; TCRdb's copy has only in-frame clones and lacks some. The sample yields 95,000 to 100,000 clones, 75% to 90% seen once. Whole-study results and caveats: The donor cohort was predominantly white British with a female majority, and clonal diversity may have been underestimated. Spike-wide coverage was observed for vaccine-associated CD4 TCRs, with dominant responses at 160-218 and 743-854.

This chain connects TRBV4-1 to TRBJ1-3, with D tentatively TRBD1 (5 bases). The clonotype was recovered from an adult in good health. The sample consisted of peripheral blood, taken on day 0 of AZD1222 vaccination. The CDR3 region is CASSQDWGLSGNTIYF. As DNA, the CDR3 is TGCGCCAGCAGCCAAGATTGGGGCCTTTCTGGAAACACCATATATTTT.